Listed below are T cell receptor beta chains from one sample, sequenced in a study of blood T cell repertoires in COVID-19. Only in-frame clones appear in the TCRdb table, and some are missing; sequencing was by immunoSEQ multiplex PCR. The sample holds 95,000 to 150,000 clones, almost 70% seen once. The specimen sequenced was peripheral blood. These receptors came from a woman aged 70-85 years with acute or convalescent COVID-19. Both conserved end residues are part of each CDR3.

CDR3 length	V gene	J gene	CDR3 protein
14	TRBV7-2	TRBJ2-3	CASSSTGATDTQYF
15	TRBV7-9	TRBJ2-1	CASSLLRGGFNEQFF
14	TRBV6-2/TRBV6-3	TRBJ1-2	CASSYDTFNYGYTF
15	TRBV7-9	TRBJ1-1	CASSLVRTGDTEAFF
15	TRBV5-1	TRBJ2-1	CASSLGGQVYDEQFF
16	TRBV6-1	TRBJ2-7	CASSARDLTGIYEQYF
15	TRBV27	TRBJ2-7	CASSLTSGSSYEQYF
16	TRBV9	TRBJ2-1	CASSVGTSGGFNEQFF
15	TRBV9	TRBJ2-1	CASTVAGGSYNEQFF
16	TRBV7-9	TRBJ2-7	CASSLAASGGRYEQYF
18	TRBV7-9	TRBJ2-1	CASSPPGLAGGPNNEQFF
17	TRBV3-1/TRBV3-2	TRBJ2-7	CASSHDDRDRGYYEQYF
14	TRBV6-1	TRBJ1-5	CASSEGGESQPQHF
14	TRBV4-3	TRBJ1-1	CASSQGRGGTEAFF
13	TRBV7-8	TRBJ1-6	CASSREYRGTLHF
16	TRBV10-3	TRBJ2-2	CAIRTPTSGNTGELFF
13	TRBV6-5	TRBJ1-5	CATRRGVDQPQHF
15	TRBV5-4	TRBJ2-1	CASSPWQGAKDEQFF
12	TRBV29-1	TRBJ1-1	CSVVEWNTEAFF
14	TRBV7-9	TRBJ1-4	CASSLVVGGEKLFF
13	TRBV10-1	TRBJ1-1	CASSNTVNTEAFF
13	TRBV30	TRBJ2-1	CAWRVTPAPEQFF
14	TRBV10-3	TRBJ2-2	CAISGGGISGELFF
20	TRBV15	TRBJ2-4	CATSRDLSGDVAGAKNIQYF
16	TRBV30	TRBJ2-1	CAWSPTRGHIYNEQFF
16	TRBV5-1	TRBJ2-5	CASSSGPRQVGETQYF
15	TRBV6-5	TRBJ2-7	CASSYTGTGYYEQYF
15	TRBV5-1	TRBJ2-4	CASSSGISTRDIQYF
16	TRBV25-1	TRBJ1-2	CASSELGTGLNYGYTF
14	TRBV10-3	TRBJ2-7	CAIRAGVKDYEQYF
12	TRBV7-2	TRBJ2-7	CASSLLAREQYF
16	TRBV2	TRBJ1-2	CASSEKTVTLNYGYTF
18	TRBV7-2	TRBJ1-4	CASSLDGTGATGSKKLFF
14	TRBV6-5	TRBJ1-2	CASSSTVGGDGYTF
11	TRBV6-5	TRBJ2-1	CASSSLLEQFF
14	TRBV6-5	TRBJ1-5	CARKTGSESQPQHF
16	TRBV5-5	TRBJ1-2	CASSQNPRVSSYGYTF
14	TRBV19	TRBJ2-2	CASSRTGGTGELFF
16	TRBV3-1/TRBV3-2	TRBJ2-5	CASSQEGQGFGETQYF
12	TRBV25-1	TRBJ1-1	CASSESLTEAFF
18	TRBV5-4	TRBJ2-1	CASSTGTSGFRSYNEQFF
17	TRBV7-9	TRBJ1-1	CASSFKGLDRPNTEAFF
16	TRBV28	TRBJ2-1	CASSIMTSGRGNEQFF
14	TRBV20-1	TRBJ2-3	CSASSGGGADTQYF
14	TRBV19	TRBJ1-1	CASSSNHGSTEAFF
14	TRBV5-1	TRBJ2-7	CASSRGGRDDEQYF
15	TRBV19	TRBJ2-5	CASMARQGAQETQYF
17	TRBV11-2	TRBJ2-3	CASSRTSGGTATDTQYF
15	TRBV7-3	TRBJ1-6	CASSLGTGNNSPLHF
11	TRBV20-1	TRBJ2-3	CSARATDTQYF